The TCR beta chain described here comes from a study of T cells in Graves' hyperthyroidism and ophthalmopathy. Study-level results: Separation of ophthalmopathy from stable hyperthyroidism was achieved by a 13 V-J model.

This clonotype was counted at least ten times. Antigen specificity is unknown. V lost 0 bases, J lost 1 base, and 8 bases stayed unmatched. CDR3 length equals 17 residues. RNA transcripts served as the template for amplifying TCR beta CDR3 regions. An initial round of RT-PCR targeting the TCR CDR3 relied on the HTBI primer set. TCRdb fed the multiplex PCR reads into MiXCR, producing one record per CDR3 protein. The sample has over 450,000 distinct CDR3 sequences, approximately 15% seen once. This chain links TRBV12-3 or TRBV12-4 with TRBJ2-5, with 7 nucleotides matching TRBD2. The sequence was collected from a woman aged 18-30 years with Graves' hyperthyroidism. The sequenced sample was blood. CDR3 nucleotides: TGTGCCAGCAGTTTAGCGGCTAGCGGTAATTTCCAAGAGACCCAGTACTTC. It specifies CASSLAASGNFQETQYF.